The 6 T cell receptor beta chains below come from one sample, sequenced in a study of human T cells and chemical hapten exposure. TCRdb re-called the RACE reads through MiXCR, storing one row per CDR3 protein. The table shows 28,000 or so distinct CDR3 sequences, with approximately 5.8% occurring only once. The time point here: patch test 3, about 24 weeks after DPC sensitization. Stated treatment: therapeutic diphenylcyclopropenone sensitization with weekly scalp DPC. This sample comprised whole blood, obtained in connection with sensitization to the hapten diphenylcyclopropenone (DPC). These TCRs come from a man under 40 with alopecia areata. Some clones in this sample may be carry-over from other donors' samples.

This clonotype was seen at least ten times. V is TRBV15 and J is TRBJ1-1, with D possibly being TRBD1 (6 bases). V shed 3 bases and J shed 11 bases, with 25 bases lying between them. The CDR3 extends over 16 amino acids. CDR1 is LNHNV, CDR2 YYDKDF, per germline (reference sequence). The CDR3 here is CATSRYGGYTEAFAFF. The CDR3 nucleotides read TGTGCCACCAGCAGGTACGGGGGCTACACTGAAGCTTTCGCTTTCTTT. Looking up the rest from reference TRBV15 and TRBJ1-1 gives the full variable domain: DAMVIQNPRYQVTQFGKPVTLSCSQTLNHNVMYWYQQKSSQAPKLLFHYYDKDFNNEADTPDNFQSRRPNTSFCFLDIRSPGLGDTAMYLCATSRYGGYTEAFAFFGQGTRLTVV.

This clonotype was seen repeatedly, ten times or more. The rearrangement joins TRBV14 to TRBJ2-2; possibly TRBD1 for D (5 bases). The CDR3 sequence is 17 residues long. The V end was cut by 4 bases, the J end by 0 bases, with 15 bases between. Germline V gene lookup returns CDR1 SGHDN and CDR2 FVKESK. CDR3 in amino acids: CASSPRWGSTNTGELFF. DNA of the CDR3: TGTGCCAGCAGCCCCCGGTGGGGCAGCACGAACACCGGGGAGCTGTTTTTT.

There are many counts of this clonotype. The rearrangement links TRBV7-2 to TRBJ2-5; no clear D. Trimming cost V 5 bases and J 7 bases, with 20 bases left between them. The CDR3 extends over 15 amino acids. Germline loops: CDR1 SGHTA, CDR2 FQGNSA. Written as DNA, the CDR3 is TGTGCCAGCAGCCCAAGGATATCGGAAATGGGGACCCAGTACTTC. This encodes CASSPRISEMGTQYF.

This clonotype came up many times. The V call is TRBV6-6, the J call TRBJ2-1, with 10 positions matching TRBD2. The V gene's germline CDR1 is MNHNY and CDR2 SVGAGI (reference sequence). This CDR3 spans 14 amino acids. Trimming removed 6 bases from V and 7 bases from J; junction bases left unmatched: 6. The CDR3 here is CASSNQREGNEQFF. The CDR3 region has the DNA TGTGCCAGCAGCAACCAGCGGGAGGGTAATGAGCAGTTCTTC.

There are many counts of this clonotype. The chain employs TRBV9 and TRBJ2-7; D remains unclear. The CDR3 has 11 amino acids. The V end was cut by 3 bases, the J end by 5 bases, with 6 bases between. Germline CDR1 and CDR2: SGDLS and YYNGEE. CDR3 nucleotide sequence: TGTGCCAGCAGCGCACGGAACGAGCAGTACTTC. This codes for CASSARNEQYF.

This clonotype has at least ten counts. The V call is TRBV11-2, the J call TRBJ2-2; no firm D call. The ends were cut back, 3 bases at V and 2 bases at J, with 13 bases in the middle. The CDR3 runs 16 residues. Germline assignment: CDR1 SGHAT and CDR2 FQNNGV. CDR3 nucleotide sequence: TGTGCCAGCAGCTTGGTCGGTGACTTAAACACCGGGGAGCTGTTTTTT. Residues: CASSLVGDLNTGELFF.